The T cell receptor delta chain described here comes from a study of gamma-delta chains in newborns, infants, children. This clone has only a few counts. The junction differs from germline at one of its ends, possibly a read error. This specimen includes other DNA sequences encoding the same CDR3. Per the germline V gene, CDR1 is TSWWSYY and CDR2 is QGS. The length of the CDR3 is 21 residues. TCRdb called clones from the reads again using CATT. The table includes about 5,200 delta-chain clones, about 18% detected once. The sample consisted of blood. This receptor was identified in a child who was a newborn, infant or young child, either healthy, febrile or measles-vaccinated (not recorded which). V and J are TRDV1 and TRDJ1; 9 positions agree with TRDD3. The DNA for the CDR3 is TGTGCTCTTGGGGAACCCGCATGTCATTCCTGCCTACTGGGGGACCCCGATAAGCTCATCTTT. It codes for CALGEPACHSCLLGDPDKLIF.